The present T cell receptor beta chain was sequenced within a study of T cell repertoires in cytomegalovirus infection. Overall study context: From public TCR beta signatures came an indication of both CMV infection and matching HLA type.

Germline CDR1 reads MNHEY; CDR2 reads SVGEGT. The V end was cut by 8 bases, the J end by 3 bases, with 20 bases between. The CDR3 contains 15 residues. Study results and limitations: Of the TCR beta families, the public ones yielded a cumulative frequency that identified carriers of CMV plus the relevant HLA. The response measured ex vivo was dominated by TCR beta clonotypes (HLA-C-restricted and CMV-specific).

This clonotype was detected a few times. Its antigen is undetermined. From the reads, TCRdb called clonotypes with MiXCR, one entry per CDR3 protein. The table shows about 320,000 distinct CDR3 sequences, with 9.5% occurring only once. This sequence was found in a human donor in good health (CMV status not recorded). Some clones in this sample may be carry-over from other donors' samples. The sample comprised PBMCs. The rearrangement links TRBV6-2 or TRBV6-3 to TRBJ2-7; D is perhaps TRBD2 (5 bases). The CDR3 region has the DNA TGTGCCAGCGCTCGTCGGCTAGCAGAAAACTACGAGCAGTACTTC. It translates to CASARRLAENYEQYF.